The entry below gives a single T cell receptor beta chain sequence along with its context. The sort gate was single viable CD3+CD4+CD8-CD45RO+ cells for memory CD4+ T cells. CDR3 length equals 12 residues. The V gene lost 1 base and the J gene lost 3 bases, with 1 base spanning the gap. CDR1 MNHNS and CDR2 SASEGT come from the germline V gene. This sample stems from a study of memory CD4+ T cells and cytomegalovirus serostatus. This table comes from immunoSEQ multiplex PCR, and its TCRdb copy is limited to in-frame clones, with some not included. Found here are tens of thousands of clones, 76% of them singletons; the top ten hold 1.5% to 2.5%.

The material sequenced was memory CD4+ T cells from blood. The sequence derives from an adult in good health and CMV-seronegative. The chain joins TRBV6-1 to TRBJ1-5, with D unclear. In nucleotides, the CDR3 is TGTGCCAGCAGTGAAGACAATCAGCCCCAGCATTTT. It specifies CASSEDNQPQHF.